This TCR beta chain appears in the sequencing data of a study of T cell changes during pregnancy in multiple sclerosis. Clones were read by immunoSEQ multiplex PCR, and TCRdb kept only the in-frame ones, dropping some. The sample holds approximately 53,000 clones, roughly 89% seen once. This CDR3 comprises 15 residues. Trimming took 0 bases from V and 6 from J, leaving 15 bases between them. CDR1 and CDR2 (germline): SGHNT, YENEEA. This chain links TRBV11-3 with TRBJ2-7; weak D call: TRBD2 (7 bases). The sample was peripheral blood, taken after pregnancy. The TCR sequence derives from a female donor in good health, enrolled as a control in a pregnancy study. CDR3 DNA sequence: TGTGCCAGCAGCTTAGATCACGGGGGGCTCAGCGAGCAGTACTTC. Amino acids: CASSLDHGGLSEQYF.